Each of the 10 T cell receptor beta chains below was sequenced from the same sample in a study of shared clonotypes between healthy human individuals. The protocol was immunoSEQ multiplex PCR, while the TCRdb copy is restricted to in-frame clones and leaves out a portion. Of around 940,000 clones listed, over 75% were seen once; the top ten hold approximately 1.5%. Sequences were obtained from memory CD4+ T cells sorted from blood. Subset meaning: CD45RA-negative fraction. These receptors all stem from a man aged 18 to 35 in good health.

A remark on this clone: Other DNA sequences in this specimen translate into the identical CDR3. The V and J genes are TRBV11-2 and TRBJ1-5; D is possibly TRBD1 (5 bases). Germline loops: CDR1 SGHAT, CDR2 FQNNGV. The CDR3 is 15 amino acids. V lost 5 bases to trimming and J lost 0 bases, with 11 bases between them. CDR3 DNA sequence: TGTGCCAGCAGCCCTGGGACGGTTAGCAATCAGCCCCAGCATTTT. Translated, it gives CASSPGTVSNQPQHF.

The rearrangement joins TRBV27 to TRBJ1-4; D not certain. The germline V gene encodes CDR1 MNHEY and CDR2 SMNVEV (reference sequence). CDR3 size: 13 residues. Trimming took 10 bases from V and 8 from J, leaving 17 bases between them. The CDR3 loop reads CATAVRFSEKLFF. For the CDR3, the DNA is TGTGCCACGGCTGTTCGATTTTCAGAAAAACTGTTTTTT.

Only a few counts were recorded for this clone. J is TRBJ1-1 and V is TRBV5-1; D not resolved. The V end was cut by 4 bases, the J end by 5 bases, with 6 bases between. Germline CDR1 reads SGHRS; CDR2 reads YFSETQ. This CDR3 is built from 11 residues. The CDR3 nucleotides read TGCGCCAGCAGCCGAGGTACTGAAGCTTTCTTT. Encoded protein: CASSRGTEAFF. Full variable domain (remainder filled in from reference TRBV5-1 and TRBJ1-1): KAGVTQTPRYLIKTRGQQVTLSCSPISGHRSVSWYQQTPGQGLQFLFEYFSETQRNKGNFPGRFSGRQFSNSRSEMNVSTLELGDSALYLCASSRGTEAFFGQGTRLTVV.

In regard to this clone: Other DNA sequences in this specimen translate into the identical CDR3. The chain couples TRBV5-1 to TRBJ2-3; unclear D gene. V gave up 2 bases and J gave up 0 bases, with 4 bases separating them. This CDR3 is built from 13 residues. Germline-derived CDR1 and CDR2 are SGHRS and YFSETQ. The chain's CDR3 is CASSFVSTDTQYF. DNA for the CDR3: TGCGCCAGCAGCTTTGTAAGCACAGATACGCAGTATTTT.

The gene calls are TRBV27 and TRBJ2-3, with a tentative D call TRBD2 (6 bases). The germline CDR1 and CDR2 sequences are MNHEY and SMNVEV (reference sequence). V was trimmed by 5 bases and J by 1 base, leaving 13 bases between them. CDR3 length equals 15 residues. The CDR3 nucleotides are TGTGCCAGCAGTGGTCTAGCGAAAGGCACAGATACGCAGTATTTT. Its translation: CASSGLAKGTDTQYF.

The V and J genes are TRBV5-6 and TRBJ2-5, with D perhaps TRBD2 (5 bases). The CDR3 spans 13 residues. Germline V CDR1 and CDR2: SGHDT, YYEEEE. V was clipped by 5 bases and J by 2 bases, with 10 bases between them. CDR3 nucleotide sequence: TGTGCCAGCAGATGGGAGAAACAAGAGACCCAGTACTTC. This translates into CASRWEKQETQYF. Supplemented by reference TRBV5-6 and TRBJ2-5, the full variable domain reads DAGVTQSPTHLIKTRGQQVTLRCSPKSGHDTVSWYQQALGQGPQFIFQYYEEEERQRGNFPDRFSGHQFPNYSSELNVNALLLGDSALYLCASRWEKQETQYFGPGTRLLVL.

CDR3 loop: CSSAKGVGDTQYF. In DNA form, the CDR3 reads TGCAGCTCTGCCAAGGGAGTCGGAGATACGCAGTATTTT. This chain uses TRBV29-1 with TRBJ2-3; perhaps TRBD2 as D (5 bases). Trimming cost V 8 bases and J 5 bases, with 17 bases left between them. Germline CDR1 reads SQVTM; CDR2 reads ANQGSEA. This CDR3 has 13 amino acids.

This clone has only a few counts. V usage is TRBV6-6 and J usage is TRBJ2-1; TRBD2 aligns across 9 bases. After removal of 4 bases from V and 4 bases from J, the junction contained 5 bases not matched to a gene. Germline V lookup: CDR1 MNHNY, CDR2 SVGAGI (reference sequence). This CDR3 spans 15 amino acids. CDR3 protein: CASSSAGGHYNEQFF. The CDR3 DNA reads TGTGCCAGCAGTTCGGCGGGGGGGCATTACAATGAGCAGTTCTTC.

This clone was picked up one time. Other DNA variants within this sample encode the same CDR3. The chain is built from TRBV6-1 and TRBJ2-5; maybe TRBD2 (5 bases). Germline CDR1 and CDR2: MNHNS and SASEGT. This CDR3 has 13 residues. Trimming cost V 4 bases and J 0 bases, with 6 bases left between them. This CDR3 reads CASSGTYQETQYF. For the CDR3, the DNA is TGTGCCAGCAGTGGGACTTACCAAGAGACCCAGTACTTC.

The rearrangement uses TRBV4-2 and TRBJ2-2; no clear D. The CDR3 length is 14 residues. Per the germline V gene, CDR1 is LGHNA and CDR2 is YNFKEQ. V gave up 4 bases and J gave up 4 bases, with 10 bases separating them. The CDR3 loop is CASSPLRSTGELFF. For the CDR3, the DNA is TGTGCCAGCAGCCCCCTCCGATCCACCGGGGAGCTGTTTTTT.